Below, 26 T cell receptor beta chains from the same sample are listed, as sequenced in a study of post-analysis software for immune sequencing data. The TCR beta cDNA libraries carried unique molecular identifiers. TCRdb reprocessed the PCR reads with MiXCR, giving one entry per CDR3 protein. Of hundreds of thousands of distinct CDR3 sequences in the sample, roughly 38% were seen once. Study conclusions and caveats: Included in a set of five TRBV segments more frequent in patients than controls were TRBV5-6, TRBV5-1 and TRBV20-1.

Their antigen targets remain unknown. Material for sequencing was blood. These receptors were taken from a girl aged 2-10 years with multiple sclerosis.

The CDR3: CSATHLRTGGADTQYF. In DNA form, the CDR3 reads TGCAGTGCTACCCACCTCAGGACAGGGGGGGCAGATACGCAGTATTTT. The rearrangement joins TRBV20-1 to TRBJ2-3, with TRBD1 matching 10 bases. CDR1 DFQATT and CDR2 SNEGSKA come from the germline V gene (reference sequence). This CDR3 is 16 amino acids long. V gave up 4 bases and J gave up 4 bases; unmatched junction bases: 11.

This clonotype has just a few counts. The V gene is TRBV29-1, the J gene TRBJ1-5, with 8 bases aligning to TRBD1. The CDR3 is made up of 14 amino acids. Trimming removed 6 bases from V and 5 bases from J; junction bases left unmatched: 9. CDR1 is SQVTM and CDR2 is ANQGSEA in the germline V gene. The CDR3 region is CSVAQGGKDQPQHF. The CDR3 DNA reads TGCAGCGTCGCACAGGGGGGTAAGGATCAGCCCCAGCATTTT.

This clonotype has only one observation. A much larger clone lies a single base off, so this may be a read error. The chain is built from TRBV6-6 and TRBJ1-5; maybe TRBD1 (6 bases). This CDR3 is built from 13 residues. With 8 bases removed from V and 13 bases from J, the gap between germline ends came to 21 bases. Germline V CDR1 and CDR2: MNHNY, SVGAGI (reference sequence). In DNA, the CDR3 is TGTGCCAGCGACAGAATACAGGGTCCGCTACAGCATTTT. Amino acid sequence: CASDRIQGPLQHF.

The chain uses TRBV5-1 and TRBJ2-1; TRBD2 matches at 9 bases. The CDR3 covers 15 residues. Trimming removed 4 bases from V and 3 bases from J; junction bases left unmatched: 5. The germline CDR1 and CDR2 sequences are SGHRS and YFSETQ. The CDR3 loop reads CASSRAAGGYNEQFF. The DNA of the CDR3 is TGCGCCAGCAGCAGGGCAGCGGGAGGCTACAATGAGCAGTTCTTC.

The V call is TRBV7-9, the J call TRBJ2-7; D unresolved. The CDR3 runs 13 residues. In germline, CDR1 is SEHNR, CDR2 FQNEAQ (reference sequence). The V and J ends lost 1 base and 3 bases respectively, with 7 bases between them. In nucleotides, the CDR3 is TGTGCCAGCAGCTTAGTACAGAGCTACGAGCAGTACTTC. Translated: CASSLVQSYEQYF. The full variable domain, completed using reference TRBV7-9 and TRBJ2-7, is DTGVSQNPRHKITKRGQNVTFRCDPISEHNRLYWYRQTLGQGPEFLTYFQNEAQLEKSRLLSDRFSAERPKGSFSTLEIQRTEQGDSAMYLCASSLVQSYEQYFGPGTRLTVT.

This clonotype was picked up a small number of times. This chain uses TRBV7-3 with TRBJ2-1, with D possibly being TRBD1 (6 bases). Deletions cut 5 bases from V and 6 bases from J, with 11 bases between. The CDR3 has 13 amino acids. Germline-derived CDR1 and CDR2 are SGHTA and FQGTGA. CDR3 nucleotide sequence: TGTGCCAGCAGCGGACTCAGGGGCAATGAGCAGTTCTTC. As protein: CASSGLRGNEQFF. Looking up the rest from reference TRBV7-3 and TRBJ2-1 gives the full variable domain: GAGVSQTPSNKVTEKGKYVELRCDPISGHTALYWYRQSLGQGPEFLIYFQGTGAADDSGLPNDRFFAVRPEGSVSTLKIQRTERGDSAVYLCASSGLRGNEQFFGPGTRLTVL.

The V call is TRBV25-1, the J call TRBJ2-4; perhaps TRBD1 as D (5 bases). CDR1 MGHDK and CDR2 SYGVNS come from the germline V gene. The V end lost 2 bases, the J end lost 6 bases, and 11 bases lay between the germline ends. The length of the CDR3 is 14 residues. This CDR3 reads CASSEPQGRNIQYF. CDR3 nucleotides: TGTGCCAGCAGTGAACCCCAGGGAAGAAACATTCAGTACTTC.

This clonotype was detected only a few times. The rearrangement joins TRBV28 to TRBJ2-1; D unresolved. The V gene lost 1 base and the J gene lost 14 bases, with 12 bases spanning the gap. CDR1 and CDR2 (germline): MDHEN, SYDVKM. This CDR3 is 12 amino acids long. The CDR3: CASSLSESTEFF. The CDR3 nucleotides read TGTGCCAGCAGTTTATCGGAATCCACGGAGTTCTTC.

The CDR3, as DNA: TGTGCCAGCAGCGCGGACTTGGGTGAGCAGTTCTTC. Encoded protein: CASSADLGEQFF. This chain connects TRBV7-9 to TRBJ2-1, with D perhaps TRBD2 (5 bases). CDR3 size: 12 residues. Trimming cost V 5 bases and J 9 bases, with 11 bases left between them. CDR1 and CDR2 (germline): SEHNR, FQNEAQ (reference sequence).

V is TRBV9 and J is TRBJ2-3; TRBD2 agrees at 9 bases. CDR1 and CDR2 (germline): SGDLS, YYNGEE. With 4 bases clipped from V and 4 bases from J, the junction kept 13 bases outside the gene matches. The CDR3 has 17 amino acids. The CDR3 sequence is CASSHSLAGPTADTQYF. The CDR3, as DNA: TGTGCCAGCAGCCACAGCCTAGCGGGACCGACAGCAGATACGCAGTATTTT. Supplemented by reference TRBV9 and TRBJ2-3, the full variable domain reads DSGVTQTPKHLITATGQRVTLRCSPRSGDLSVYWYQQSLDQGLQFLIQYYNGEERAKGNILERFSAQQFPDLHSELNLSSLELGDSALYFCASSHSLAGPTADTQYFGPGTRLTVL.

The V and J genes are TRBV20-1 and TRBJ1-1, with D tentatively TRBD1 (5 bases). The length of the CDR3 is 15 residues. V lost 1 base and J 4 bases, leaving 16 bases between the germline ends. Germline V CDR1 and CDR2: DFQATT, SNEGSKA (reference sequence). This CDR3 reads CSARGLFERGTEAFF. The CDR3 nucleotides are TGCAGTGCTAGAGGTTTATTCGAGAGGGGCACTGAAGCTTTCTTT.

V and J are TRBV12-3 or TRBV12-4 and TRBJ1-6; D remains ambiguous. The CDR3 spans 13 residues. V dropped 0 bases and J dropped 9 bases, with 6 bases sitting between them. CDR3 loop: CASSLATGSPLHF. The CDR3, as DNA: TGTGCCAGCAGTTTAGCTACGGGTTCACCCCTCCACTTT.

J is TRBJ2-5 and V is TRBV20-1; TRBD2 matches at 10 bases. CDR3 length equals 14 residues. The V gene end was trimmed by 1 base and the J gene end by 7 bases; junction bases not matched to a gene: 6. Looked up from germline, CDR1 is DFQATT and CDR2 is SNEGSKA (reference sequence). DNA of the CDR3: TGCAGTGCTAGAGCTAGCGGGAGACCTAGGACCCAGTACTTC. Translation: CSARASGRPRTQYF.

The table lists this clonotype with a few counts. The chain combines TRBV6-6 with TRBJ1-2; perhaps TRBD1 as D (6 bases). The V gene's germline CDR1 is MNHNY and CDR2 SVGAGI (reference sequence). V gave up 0 bases and J gave up 1 base, with 15 bases separating them. The CDR3 length is 17 residues. CDR3 sequence: CASSYSEQGLGNYGYTF. The CDR3 coding sequence is TGTGCCAGCAGTTACTCGGAACAGGGATTGGGTAACTATGGCTACACCTTC.

The rearrangement uses TRBV5-1 and TRBJ2-3; D is perhaps TRBD1 (6 bases). There are 14 residues in the CDR3. Between the trimmed V and J ends, which lost 4 bases and 2 bases, there was a span of 11 bases. The germline CDR1 and CDR2 sequences are SGHRS and YFSETQ. The CDR3 protein is CASSRDRITDTQYF. In DNA, the CDR3 is TGCGCCAGCAGCCGAGACAGGATCACAGATACGCAGTATTTT.

This clonotype showed up just a few times. The chain is built from TRBV29-1 and TRBJ2-7; the D gene is possibly TRBD2 (7 bases). The V gene lost 4 bases and the J gene lost 4 bases, with 11 bases spanning the gap. Germline V gene data show CDR1 as SQVTM and CDR2 as ANQGSEA. This CDR3 has 12 residues. CDR3 nucleotide sequence: TGCAGCGTTGTGAGGGGGGGATACGAGCAGTACTTC. Its translation is CSVVRGGYEQYF.

The rearrangement joins TRBV7-3 to TRBJ2-1, with TRBD1 identical over 8 bases. CDR1 is SGHTA and CDR2 is FQGTGA in the germline V gene. The CDR3 is 12 residues long. J lost 9 bases, V lost 5 bases, and 3 bases had no gene match. The DNA of the CDR3 is TGTGCCAGCAGCATACAGGGGGGTGAGCAGTTCTTC. It yields the protein CASSIQGGEQFF.

The V and J genes are TRBV7-6 and TRBJ2-5; 8 nucleotides line up with TRBD1. The ends lost 2 bases at V and 5 bases at J; junction bases unmatched: 10. The CDR3 loop spans 16 amino acids. CDR1 is SGHVS and CDR2 is FNYEAQ in the germline V gene. The CDR3 reads CASSLWDRRAGETQYF. CDR3 DNA: TGTGCCAGCAGCTTATGGGACAGGCGGGCAGGGGAGACCCAGTACTTC.

There are a few counts of this clonotype. The rearrangement links TRBV20-1 to TRBJ2-5, with D uncertain. The closer fit of TRBJ2-7 to the DNA end suggests the J call may be wrong. From germline, CDR1 is DFQATT and CDR2 SNEGSKA (reference sequence). The CDR3 contains 11 residues. This chain's CDR3 is CSGAATYEQYF. DNA for the CDR3: TGCAGTGGTGCAGCAACCTACGAGCAGTACTTC.

This clonotype was seen more than once but under ten times. This sequence joins TRBV7-3 and TRBJ2-3; perhaps TRBD2 as D (5 bases). Trimming removed 2 bases at V and 4 bases at J, with 13 bases between. CDR3 length equals 15 residues. Germline lookup yields CDR1 SGHTA and CDR2 FQGTGA. CDR3 region: CASSLAGPLADTQYF. CDR3 in DNA: TGTGCCAGCAGCTTAGCGGGTCCCCTCGCAGATACGCAGTATTTT. The full variable domain, its missing parts supplied by reference TRBV7-3 and TRBJ2-3, is GAGVSQTPSNKVTEKGKYVELRCDPISGHTALYWYRQSLGQGPEFLIYFQGTGAADDSGLPNDRFFAVRPEGSVSTLKIQRTERGDSAVYLCASSLAGPLADTQYFGPGTRLTVL.

The chain combines TRBV6-1 with TRBJ1-2; D not resolved. There are 11 residues in the CDR3. V was clipped by 5 bases and J by 7 bases, with 8 bases between them. Per the germline V gene, CDR1 is MNHNS and CDR2 is SASEGT. CDR3 protein: CASSNGFGYTF. CDR3 nucleotide sequence: TGTGCCAGCAGTAATGGTTTTGGCTACACCTTC.

The rearrangement uses TRBV11-2 and TRBJ2-1; 11 bases align to TRBD2. This CDR3 contains 16 residues. Losses at the gene ends were 5 bases for V and 4 bases for J; bases not matched to a gene: 7. The germline CDR1 and CDR2 sequences are SGHAT and FQNNGV. In DNA form, the CDR3 reads TGTGCCAGCAGCCCAATTAGCGGGGGGGTGTACAATGAGCAGTTCTTC. Protein sequence: CASSPISGGVYNEQFF. Together with reference TRBV11-2 and TRBJ2-1, the CDR3 gives the full variable domain: EAGVAQSPRYKIIEKRQSVAFWCNPISGHATLYWYQQILGQGPKLLIQFQNNGVVDDSQLPKDRFSAERLKGVDSTLKIQPAKLEDSAVYLCASSPISGGVYNEQFFGPGTRLTVL.

There are a few counts of this clonotype. The chain joins TRBV9 to TRBJ2-3, with 7 bases lining up with TRBD1. The CDR3 sequence is 15 residues long. Germline CDR1 SGDLS, CDR2 YYNGEE. With V trimmed by 3 bases and J by 4 bases, 8 bases remained unmatched. In DNA, the CDR3 is TGTGCCAGCAGCGGAGGACAGGATGGCGCAGATACGCAGTATTTT. Amino acids: CASSGGQDGADTQYF.

This clonotype appeared a few times. Here the CDR3 DNA reads TGCAGCGTTGAAGAGCTCGGGGGGAGCACAGATACGCAGTATTTT. Its protein product is CSVEELGGSTDTQYF. The V gene is TRBV29-1, the J gene TRBJ2-3; 7 bases agree with TRBD2. Trimming took 0 bases from V and 0 from J; bases not matched to a gene: 3. The length of the CDR3 is 15 residues. Germline V lookup: CDR1 SQVTM, CDR2 ANQGSEA.

The chain employs TRBV28 and TRBJ2-1, with D possibly being TRBD1 or TRBD2 (6 bases each). Germline assignment: CDR1 MDHEN and CDR2 SYDVKM. The V end was cut by 4 bases, the J end by 10 bases, with 17 bases between. The CDR3 has 14 amino acids. CDR3 in amino acids: CASSWGPGAGEQFF. CDR3 DNA sequence: TGTGCCAGCAGTTGGGGTCCGGGGGCTGGGGAGCAGTTCTTC.

Only a few counts were recorded for this clonotype. This chain uses TRBV5-1 with TRBJ1-1; TRBD1 agrees at 8 bases. Germline CDR1 is SGHRS and CDR2 is YFSETQ. The CDR3 has 15 residues. V was pared by 5 bases and J by 5 bases, with 11 bases of the junction left unmatched. This CDR3 reads CASSITGGVRTEAFF. The CDR3 region has the DNA TGCGCCAGCAGTATCACAGGGGGAGTACGTACTGAAGCTTTCTTT.